The rows below give T cell receptor beta chains drawn from one sample of a study of blood T cell repertoires in COVID-19. Repertoires were generated with immunoSEQ multiplex PCR, while TCRdb's copy carries only in-frame clones and drops some. The sample lists roughly 220,000 clones; roughly 84% were seen once. The sample comprised peripheral blood. These receptors all stem from a woman aged 55 to 70 with acute or convalescent COVID-19. CDR3s include the opening cysteine and the closing phenylalanine or tryptophan. D genes are given only for firm matches. Clone size is not always given. Where it is, it says once, few, many or a class for expanded clones.

V,size,D,length,J,CDR3,DNA
TRBV11-2,NA,NA,13,TRBJ1-5,CASSLGLGQPQHF,TGTGCCAGCAGCTTAGGTCTTGGCCAGCCCCAGCATTTT
TRBV6-1,once,TRBD1,15,TRBJ1-1,CASSGAGTGETEAFF,TGTGCCAGCAGTGGAGCCGGGACAGGAGAAACTGAAGCTTTCTTT
TRBV7-9,NA,TRBD1,14,TRBJ1-2,CASSSSGQGNGYTF,TGTGCCAGCAGCTCCTCGGGACAGGGAAATGGCTACACCTTC
TRBV4-2,NA,TRBD2,18,TRBJ2-7,CASSLQIPTSGNIYEQYF,TGTGCCAGCAGCCTCCAAATACCGACTAGCGGGAACATCTACGAGCAGTACTTC
TRBV5-4,NA,NA,13,TRBJ1-2,CASSLAGGHGYTF,TGTGCCAGCAGCTTGGCGGGGGGCCATGGCTACACCTTC
TRBV9,NA,NA,16,TRBJ1-4,CASSVPQSGGAEKLFF,TGTGCCAGCAGCGTACCCCAATCCGGGGGGGCAGAAAAACTGTTTTTT
TRBV6-1,NA,TRBD1,13,TRBJ1-1,CASSEVQGIKAFF,TGTGCCAGCAGTGAGGTACAGGGGATTAAAGCTTTCTTT
TRBV5-1,once,NA,14,TRBJ1-2,CASSLDAGMVGYTF,TGCGCCAGCAGCTTGGATGCAGGAATGGTTGGCTACACCTTC
TRBV7-9,once,TRBD1,16,TRBJ2-7,CASSTNGQGSRYEQYF,TGTGCCAGCAGCACGAACGGACAGGGTTCTCGGTACGAGCAGTACTTC
TRBV4-1,NA,NA,16,TRBJ2-3,CASSQDIRQVTDTQYF,TGCGCCAGCAGCCAAGATATAAGGCAGGTCACAGATACGCAGTATTTT
TRBV30,once,NA,13,TRBJ1-4,CAWSGQRGEKLFF,TGTGCCTGGAGTGGACAAAGGGGTGAAAAACTGTTTTTT
TRBV3-1/TRBV3-2,NA,TRBD2,17,TRBJ2-3,CASSQVAGGRSTDTQYF,TGTGCCAGCAGCCAAGTAGCGGGGGGCCGTAGCACAGATACGCAGTATTTT
TRBV5-4,NA,NA,13,TRBJ2-5,CASSLFGGGLQYF,TGTGCCAGCAGCTTGTTTGGGGGGGGGCTTCAGTACTTC
TRBV7-2,NA,NA,15,TRBJ2-2,CASSLVPQQVGELFF,TGTGCCAGCAGCTTAGTCCCACAGCAGGTCGGGGAGCTGTTTTTT
TRBV5-6,NA,TRBD1,17,TRBJ1-6,CASSLPRTGGRNSPLHF,TGTGCCAGCAGCCTACCTCGGACAGGGGGCAGGAATTCACCCCTCCACTTT
TRBV5-1,NA,TRBD1,15,TRBJ1-1,CASSLTLTGDTEAFF,TGCGCCAGCAGCTTGACGTTAACAGGGGACACTGAAGCTTTCTTT
TRBV4-1,NA,NA,14,TRBJ2-6,CASRDISGANVLTF,TGCGCCAGCAGGGACATCTCTGGGGCCAACGTCCTGACTTTC
TRBV19,NA,TRBD1,15,TRBJ1-5,CASSIGTGNGQPQHF,TGTGCCAGTAGTATCGGGACAGGGAACGGACAGCCCCAGCATTTT
TRBV3-1/TRBV3-2,NA,NA,15,TRBJ1-1,CASSTGLQIHTEAFF,TGTGCCAGCAGCACTGGGCTCCAGATACACACTGAAGCTTTCTTT
TRBV5-8,NA,TRBD1,10,TRBJ2-7,CASRQGQEVF,TGTGCCAGCAGACAGGGACAGGAGGTCTTC
TRBV6-5,NA,NA,14,TRBJ1-1,CASCRGAVNTEAFF,TGTGCCAGCTGCAGGGGAGCGGTGAACACTGAAGCTTTCTTT
TRBV24-1,NA,NA,13,TRBJ1-2,CATQSGIGSGYTF,TGTGCCACACAATCGGGGATCGGGTCTGGCTACACCTTC
TRBV4-3,few,TRBD2,19,TRBJ2-1,CASSQDLLTGTSGYNEQFF,TGCGCCAGCAGCCAAGATCTCCTGACCGGGACTAGCGGTTACAATGAGCAGTTCTTC
TRBV10-3,NA,TRBD1,15,TRBJ2-7,CAISRQDRSSYEQYF,TGTGCCATCAGTAGACAGGACAGGTCCTCCTACGAGCAGTACTTC
TRBV28,NA,NA,17,TRBJ2-3,CASSLGLLAGAQDTQYF,TGTGCCAGCAGTTTGGGTCTACTCGCGGGGGCCCAAGATACGCAGTATTTT
TRBV19,NA,TRBD2,15,TRBJ2-7,CASSIQAGALYEQYF,TGTGCCAGTAGTATCCAAGCGGGGGCTCTCTACGAGCAGTACTTC
TRBV20-1,NA,NA,14,TRBJ2-7,CSASVVRQVYEQYF,TGCAGTGCTAGTGTTGTACGACAGGTCTACGAGCAGTACTTC
TRBV18,NA,TRBD1,15,TRBJ1-2,CASSLDRVSSYGYTF,TGTGCCAGCTCGCTGGACAGGGTCTCTTCCTATGGCTACACCTTC
TRBV11-2,NA,NA,14,TRBJ2-2,CASSLLAPTGELFF,TGTGCCAGCAGCTTACTAGCGCCCACCGGGGAGCTGTTTTTT
TRBV27,NA,TRBD1,15,TRBJ2-7,CASGRDRGLRYEQYF,TGTGCCAGCGGCCGGGACAGGGGGCTTAGGTACGAGCAGTACTTC
TRBV6-2/TRBV6-3,NA,NA,15,TRBJ1-1,CASSYSSLPSTEAFF,TGTGCCAGCAGTTACTCCTCCCTACCGAGCACTGAAGCTTTCTTT
TRBV7-2,NA,NA,15,TRBJ2-2,CASSPGPANTGELFF,TGTGCCAGCAGCCCTGGGCCAGCGAACACCGGGGAGCTGTTTTTT
TRBV4-2,NA,TRBD2,13,TRBJ2-7,CASSQVGEGRQYF,TGTGCCAGCAGCCAAGTGGGGGAGGGGCGACAGTACTTC
TRBV2,NA,NA,14,TRBJ1-4,CASSRESGSEKLFF,TGTGCCAGCAGTAGGGAGTCAGGTAGTGAAAAACTGTTTTTT
TRBV4-2,NA,TRBD1,16,TRBJ1-1,CASSQDLGQVNTEAFF,TGTGCCAGCAGCCAAGATCTTGGACAGGTGAACACTGAAGCTTTCTTT
TRBV7-2,NA,NA,16,TRBJ1-6,CASSFSGLAGASPLHF,TGTGCCAGCAGCTTTAGTGGGCTGGCGGGGGCTTCACCCCTCCACTTT
TRBV27,few,NA,12,TRBJ2-5,CASSLWGGDQYF,TGTGCCAGCAGTTTATGGGGAGGCGACCAGTACTTC
TRBV7-8,NA,NA,14,TRBJ1-4,CASSLVRATEKLFF,TGTGCCAGCAGCTTAGTCAGGGCGACTGAAAAACTGTTTTTT
TRBV9,NA,NA,13,TRBJ2-2,CASSVAQGGELFF,TGTGCCAGCAGCGTAGCCCAGGGCGGGGAGCTGTTTTTT
TRBV7-9,NA,TRBD1,16,TRBJ1-6,CASSLGSGGGNSPLHF,TGTGCCAGCTCCCTTGGCTCAGGGGGCGGGAATTCACCCCTCCACTTT
TRBV19,NA,NA,16,TRBJ1-6,CASSSDSRSYNSPLHF,TGTGCCAGTAGTAGCGACAGCCGCTCCTATAATTCACCCCTCCACTTT
TRBV6-2/TRBV6-3,NA,NA,13,TRBJ1-2,CASSYDSRDGYTF,TGTGCCAGCAGTTACGACTCCCGAGATGGCTACACCTTC
TRBV12-3/TRBV12-4,NA,TRBD1,13,TRBJ1-1,CASSLAGGNEAFF,TGTGCCAGCAGTTTAGCAGGGGGCAATGAAGCTTTCTTT
TRBV3-1/TRBV3-2,NA,NA,15,TRBJ1-1,CASSPPRTSGTEAFF,TGTGCCAGCAGCCCCCCTAGGACATCGGGCACTGAAGCTTTCTTT
TRBV5-1,NA,NA,15,TRBJ1-1,CASSLIQGLNTEAFF,TGCGCCAGCAGCTTGATACAGGGACTGAACACTGAAGCTTTCTTT
TRBV6-2/TRBV6-3,NA,TRBD1,16,TRBJ1-1,CASSYSKTGMNTEAFF,TGTGCCAGCAGTTACTCGAAGACAGGGATGAACACTGAAGCTTTCTTT
TRBV6-6,NA,NA,15,TRBJ1-2,CASRVAGESNYGYTF,TGTGCCAGCAGGGTGGCAGGGGAATCTAACTATGGCTACACCTTC
TRBV3-1/TRBV3-2,NA,TRBD2,15,TRBJ2-7,CASSQTVAGTYEQYF,TGTGCCAGCAGCCAAACGGTAGCGGGGACCTACGAGCAGTACTTC
TRBV4-2,NA,NA,16,TRBJ2-1,CASSQDSDYFYNEQFF,TGTGCCAGCAGCCAAGATAGCGATTACTTTTACAATGAGCAGTTCTTC